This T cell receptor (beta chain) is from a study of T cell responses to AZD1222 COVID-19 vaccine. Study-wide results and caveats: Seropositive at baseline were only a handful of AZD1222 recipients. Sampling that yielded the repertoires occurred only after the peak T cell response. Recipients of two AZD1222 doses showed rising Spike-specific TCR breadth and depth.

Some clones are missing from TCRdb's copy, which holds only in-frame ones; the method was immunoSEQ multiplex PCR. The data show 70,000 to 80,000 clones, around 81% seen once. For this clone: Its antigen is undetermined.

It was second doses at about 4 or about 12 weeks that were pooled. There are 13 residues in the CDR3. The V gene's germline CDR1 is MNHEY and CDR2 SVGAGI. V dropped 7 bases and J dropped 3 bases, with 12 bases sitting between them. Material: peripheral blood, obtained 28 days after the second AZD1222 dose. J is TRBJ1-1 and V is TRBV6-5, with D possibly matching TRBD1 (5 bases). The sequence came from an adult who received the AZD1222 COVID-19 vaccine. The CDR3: CASNLLTDTEAFF. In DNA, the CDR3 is TGTGCCAGCAACCTATTGACAGACACTGAAGCTTTCTTT.